One T cell receptor beta chain is described in this entry. Its specificity is unknown. With 3 bases removed from V and 0 bases from J, the gap between germline ends came to 16 bases. Germline V gene sequence: CDR1 SGHRS, CDR2 YFSETQ. This CDR3 spans 17 amino acids. Using immunoSEQ multiplex PCR, the repertoire was profiled, and TCRdb retains in-frame clones only, with some absent. This table has over a million clones, roughly 80% appearing once. This record comes from a study of shared clonotypes between healthy human individuals. Study-level findings and limits: Larger richness was generally estimated for naive than memory subsets. Shared across a few donors were around 5% of the naive CD4 clonotypes.

This sequence joins TRBV5-1 and TRBJ2-1; a possible D gene is TRBD1 (5 bases). The receptor was derived from a man aged 18 to 29 in good health. The sample consisted of memory CD4+ T cells sorted from blood. Subset in this sample: CD45RA-negative fraction. The CDR3 reads CASSSGTGRSSYNEQFF. The CDR3, as DNA: TGCGCCAGCAGCTCAGGTACAGGAAGGTCCTCCTACAATGAGCAGTTCTTC.